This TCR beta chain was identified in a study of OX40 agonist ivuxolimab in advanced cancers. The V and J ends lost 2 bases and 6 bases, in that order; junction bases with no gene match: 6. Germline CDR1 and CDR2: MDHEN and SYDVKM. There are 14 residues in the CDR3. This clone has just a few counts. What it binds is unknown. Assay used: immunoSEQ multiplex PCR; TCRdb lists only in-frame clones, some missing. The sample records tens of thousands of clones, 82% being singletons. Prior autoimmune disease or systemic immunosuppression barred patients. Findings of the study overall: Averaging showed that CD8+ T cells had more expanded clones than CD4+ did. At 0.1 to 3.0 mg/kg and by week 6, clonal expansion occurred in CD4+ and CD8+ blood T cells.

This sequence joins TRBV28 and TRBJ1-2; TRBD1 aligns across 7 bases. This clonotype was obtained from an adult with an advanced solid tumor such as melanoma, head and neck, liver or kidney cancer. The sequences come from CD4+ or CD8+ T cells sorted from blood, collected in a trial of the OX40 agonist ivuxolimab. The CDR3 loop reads CASSLLQGGDGYTF. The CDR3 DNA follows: TGTGCCAGCAGTTTACTGCAGGGGGGAGATGGCTACACCTTC.